These 3 T cell receptor beta chains were sequenced from one sample in a study of T cells in Graves' hyperthyroidism and ophthalmopathy. What was amplified from RNA transcripts were TCR beta CDR3 regions. When the TCR CDR3 underwent first-round RT-PCR, the HTBI primer set was used. TCRdb re-called the multiplex PCR reads with MiXCR, one entry per CDR3 protein. The data contain about 400,000 distinct CDR3 sequences, 15% of them singletons. The specimen sequenced was blood. The receptors come from a woman aged 25 to 45 with Graves' hyperthyroidism.

The V gene is TRBV19, the J gene TRBJ2-7; D is perhaps TRBD2 (6 bases). Germline loops: CDR1 LNHDA, CDR2 SQIVND (reference sequence). V lost 5 bases and J 3 bases, leaving 17 bases between the germline ends. This CDR3 contains 15 residues. CDR3 in DNA: TGTGCCAGTAGTCGCTCACGACTAGTGGACTACGAGCAGTACTTC. Its protein product is CASSRSRLVDYEQYF. The full variable domain, its missing parts supplied by reference TRBV19 and TRBJ2-7, is DGGITQSPKYLFRKEGQNVTLSCEQNLNHDAMYWYRQDPGQGLRLIYYSQIVNDFQKGDIAEGYSVSREKKESFPLTVTSAQKNPTAFYLCASSRSRLVDYEQYFGPGTRLTVT.

This clonotype was seen repeatedly, ten times or more. V usage is TRBV7-2 and J usage is TRBJ2-3; 13 bases match TRBD2. The ends lost 7 bases at V and 6 bases at J; junction bases unmatched: 7. This CDR3 is 15 amino acids long. Germline values: CDR1 SGHTA, CDR2 FQGNSA. The chain's CDR3 is CASTGLAGAPDTQYF. The CDR3 DNA reads TGTGCCAGCACCGGACTAGCGGGAGCCCCCGATACGCAGTATTTT.

The chain couples TRBV20-1 to TRBJ2-3, with 10 bases fitting TRBD2. V lost 4 bases, J lost 7 bases, and 14 bases stayed unmatched. The CDR3 is made up of 16 amino acids. The germline CDR1 and CDR2 sequences are DFQATT and SNEGSKA (reference sequence). The CDR3 sequence: CSAIIWLAGALNTQYF. The CDR3 coding sequence is TGCAGTGCTATAATTTGGCTAGCGGGAGCGTTGAATACGCAGTATTTT.